These T cell receptor beta chains were read from a single sample in a study of metastatic and nonmetastatic thyroid tumors. TCRdb reassembled clones from the PCR reads with MiXCR. The sample lists roughly 24,000 clones; roughly 21% were seen once. Sequencing was done on a sample of blood. The receptors were gathered from a male donor with papillary thyroid cancer or a benign thyroid nodule (not recorded which). Some clones in this sample may be carry-over from other donors' samples. The CDR3 runs from the conserved cysteine through the conserved F or W. D genes are given only for firm matches. Size tells how often a clone was seen (once, few, many) or the class of an expanded clone, and some rows leave it out.

j_call d_call clone_size v_call cdr3_aa cdr3_nt
TRBJ2-7 . medium-sized TRBV28 CASSFLGSYEQYF TGTGCCAGCAGTTTCTTGGGTTCCTACGAGCAGTACTTC
TRBJ1-2 . many TRBV27 CASSLSPTQGGVYGYTF TGTGCCAGCAGTTTATCCCCCACACAGGGAGGGGTCTATGGCTACACCTTC
TRBJ1-5 . many TRBV27 CASSWGHHNQPQHF TGTGCCAGCAGTTGGGGACATCACAATCAGCCCCAGCATTTT
TRBJ2-1 . many TRBV19 CASSIDLGYEQFF TGTGCCAGTAGTATAGATCTAGGGTATGAGCAGTTCTTC
TRBJ1-1 . medium-sized TRBV11-2 CASSLGELNTEAFF TGTGCCAGCAGCTTAGGCGAACTGAACACTGAAGCTTTCTTT
TRBJ1-1 . many TRBV7-9 CASSLAVRFEAFF TGTGCCAGCAGCTTAGCCGTCCGGTTTGAAGCTTTCTTT
TRBJ1-4 . few TRBV6-4 CASSYEYGSNEKLFF TGTGCCAGCAGTTACGAGTACGGGAGTAATGAAAAACTGTTTTTT
TRBJ2-7 . . TRBV28 CASILSLTWGYEQYF TGTGCCAGCATTTTATCCTTGACATGGGGCTACGAGCAGTACTTC
TRBJ2-1 . few TRBV28 CASRIRGTRLEFF TGTGCCAGCAGAATTAGAGGGACCCGCCTAGAGTTCTTC
TRBJ1-6 . many TRBV20-1 CSASLTVENSPLHF TGCAGTGCTAGCTTGACGGTAGAAAATTCACCCCTCCACTTT
TRBJ2-6 . . TRBV2 CASSERAMSVLSGANVLTF TGTGCCAGCAGTGAGAGGGCGATGTCGGTACTCTCTGGGGCCAACGTCCTGACTTTC
TRBJ1-2 . many TRBV5-4 CASSLGGSYGYTF TGTGCCAGCAGCTTGGGAGGGAGCTATGGCTACACCTTC
TRBJ2-1 . many TRBV19 CASSETDYNEQFF TGTGCCAGTAGCGAGACAGACTACAATGAGCAGTTCTTC
TRBJ2-7 . . TRBV20-1 CSARARGEGAMDEQYF TGCAGTGCTAGAGCACGGGGGGAGGGGGCTATGGACGAGCAGTACTTC
TRBJ2-7 . medium-sized TRBV18 CASSPTRNYEQYF TGTGCCAGCTCGCCTACTAGAAATTACGAGCAGTACTTC
TRBJ2-1 TRBD2 . TRBV3-1 CASSNLSGRQGEQFF TGTGCCAGCAGCAACCTTAGCGGGAGGCAGGGTGAGCAGTTCTTC
TRBJ2-1 TRBD2 many TRBV3-1 CASSPLSGRQGEQFF TGTGCCAGCAGCCCCCTTAGCGGGAGGCAGGGTGAGCAGTTCTTC
TRBJ2-7 TRBD2 . TRBV20-1 CSATGLAGYEQYF TGCAGTGCTACAGGACTAGCGGGTTACGAGCAGTACTTC
TRBJ1-1 . many TRBV5-6 CASSLLTGYNPEAFF TGTGCCAGCAGCTTGTTAACAGGGTATAACCCTGAAGCTTTCTTT
TRBJ2-7 TRBD1 many TRBV13 CASSLPQGASGEQYF TGTGCCAGCAGCCTGCCACAGGGGGCTTCGGGGGAGCAGTACTTC
TRBJ2-1 TRBD2 medium-sized TRBV28 CASTVDSGRAREQFF TGTGCCAGCACCGTTGATAGCGGGAGGGCTCGTGAGCAGTTCTTC
TRBJ2-7 . . TRBV4-1 CASSQLLRQNYEQYF TGCGCCAGCAGCCAGCTCCTGAGACAGAACTACGAGCAGTACTTC
TRBJ2-5 TRBD2 many TRBV19 CASSGGGGRETQYF TGTGCCAGTAGTGGCGGCGGGGGGCGAGAGACCCAGTACTTC
TRBJ2-6 . many TRBV6-2/TRBV6-3 CASSKLRDRHSGANVLTF TGTGCCAGCAGTAAGCTCCGGGACCGCCACTCTGGGGCCAACGTCCTGACTTTC
TRBJ2-3 TRBD2 . TRBV7-2 CASSLAGTSGSLYTQYF TGTGCCAGCAGCTTAGCCGGGACTAGCGGGAGCTTGTATACGCAGTATTTT
TRBJ2-5 TRBD1 many TRBV15 CATSRGVGTGAKTQYF TGTGCCACCAGCAGAGGGGTAGGGACAGGGGCAAAGACCCAGTACTTC
TRBJ2-3 TRBD2 many TRBV24-1 CATSEGLAASTDTQYF TGTGCCACCAGTGAAGGACTAGCGGCTAGCACAGATACGCAGTATTTT
TRBJ2-7 . many TRBV7-8 CASSLGADYEQYF TGTGCCAGCAGCTTAGGGGCAGACTACGAGCAGTACTTC
TRBJ2-7 . medium-sized TRBV5-1 CASSLGTATYEQYF TGCGCCAGCAGCTTGGGGACCGCGACCTACGAGCAGTACTTC
TRBJ2-7 TRBD2 . TRBV14 CASSPFVAGGPSYEQYF TGTGCCAGCAGCCCCTTTGTGGCGGGAGGACCTAGTTACGAGCAGTACTTC
TRBJ1-1 TRBD1 many TRBV20-1 CSVRPGTGLQMNTEAFF TGCAGTGTCCGTCCCGGGACAGGGCTCCAAATGAACACTGAAGCTTTCTTT
TRBJ2-7 . medium-sized TRBV4-1 CASSQDLLEQYF TGCGCCAGCAGCCAAGACCTACTGGAGCAGTACTTC
TRBJ2-7 . few TRBV2 CASSAIYGQYF TGTGCCAGCAGTGCTATATACGGGCAGTACTTC
TRBJ2-2 . many TRBV7-9 CASSSPGTTGELFF TGTGCCAGCAGCTCCCCGGGGACCACCGGGGAGCTGTTTTTT
TRBJ1-1 . . TRBV20-1 CSASRVNTEAFF TGCAGTGCTTCCAGAGTGAACACTGAAGCTTTCTTT
TRBJ1-4 . . TRBV9 CASSKGVANEKLFF TGTGCCAGCAGTAAGGGTGTAGCTAATGAAAAACTGTTTTTT
TRBJ2-3 . many TRBV10-3 CAITPRPDGTDTQYF TGTGCCATTACCCCCCGGCCAGATGGCACAGATACGCAGTATTTT
TRBJ2-2 TRBD2 . TRBV9 CASSVCRGGDRSTGELFF TGTGCCAGCAGCGTTTGCCGGGGGGGAGACCGGAGCACCGGGGAGCTGTTTTTT
TRBJ2-3 . . TRBV5-1 CASSLRRGQSSTDTQYF TGCGCCAGCAGCTTGCGAAGGGGCCAGAGTTCGACAGATACGCAGTATTTT
TRBJ2-2 TRBD2 . TRBV4-2 CASSQDVAGGNTGELFF TGTGCCAGCAGCCAAGACGTAGCGGGGGGGAACACCGGGGAGCTGTTTTTT
TRBJ1-5 . many TRBV7-9 CASSPDNQPQHF TGTGCCAGCAGCCCGGATAATCAGCCCCAGCATTTT
TRBJ2-1 . . TRBV4-2 CASSQQTGNYNEQFF TGTGCCAGCAGCCAACAAACAGGGAATTACAATGAGCAGTTCTTC
TRBJ2-1 . many TRBV5-1 CASSLEQGSYNEQFF TGCGCCAGCAGCTTGGAGCAGGGTTCCTACAATGAGCAGTTCTTC
TRBJ2-7 TRBD2 . TRBV19 CASSQHIAGGSYEQYF TGTGCCAGTAGCCAACATATAGCGGGAGGCTCATACGAGCAGTACTTC
TRBJ1-4 . many TRBV6-2/TRBV6-3 CASSRIYGNEKLFF TGTGCCAGCAGCCGAATCTACGGGAATGAAAAACTGTTTTTT
TRBJ2-3 TRBD2 . TRBV12-3/TRBV12-4 CASIPSGSLVDTQYF TGTGCCAGCATACCAAGCGGGAGCCTGGTCGATACACAGTATTTT
TRBJ1-1 . many TRBV14 CASSPDSLLKAFF TGTGCCAGCAGCCCCGACAGCCTATTAAAAGCTTTCTTT
TRBJ1-5 . . TRBV20-1 CSARDRVYRPQHF TGCAGTGCTAGAGACAGGGTTTATCGGCCCCAGCATTTT
TRBJ1-1 . many TRBV19 CASSIGMNTEAFF TGTGCCAGTAGTATAGGGATGAACACTGAAGCTTTCTTT
TRBJ2-7 . . TRBV20-1 CSARVLDRSYEQYF TGCAGTGCTAGGGTCCTAGACAGGTCCTACGAGCAGTACTTC
TRBJ2-5 . many TRBV28 CASSFDWDVETQYF TGTGCCAGCAGTTTTGATTGGGATGTGGAGACCCAGTACTTC
TRBJ2-1 TRBD2 . TRBV20-1 CSARTSGSWGSYNEQFF TGCAGTGCGAGGACTAGCGGGAGTTGGGGCTCCTACAATGAGCAGTTCTTC
TRBJ2-1 . . TRBV20-1 CSARLAVLFSNEQFF TGCAGTGCTAGACTAGCTGTATTGTTTAGTAATGAGCAGTTCTTC
TRBJ1-1 TRBD1 many TRBV28 CASSLTDRDRAFF TGTGCCAGCAGCCTTACTGACAGGGATCGTGCTTTCTTT